The next 16 T cell receptor beta chains were all read from a single sample in a study of T cell repertoires in cytomegalovirus infection. Each CDR3 protein gets one entry after TCRdb re-called the reads with MiXCR. Counted here are around 530,000 distinct CDR3 sequences, about 26% occurring once; the ten biggest clones make up roughly an eighth. Sequencing input: PBMCs. All receptors come from a human donor in good health (CMV status not recorded). Some clones in this sample may be carry-over from other donors' samples.

The V gene is TRBV28, the J gene TRBJ1-5; D uncertain. The V end lost 5 bases, the J end lost 2 bases, and 10 bases lay between the germline ends. Germline CDR1 MDHEN, CDR2 SYDVKM. The CDR3 contains 14 residues. This CDR3 is CASSTEDRNQPQHF. The CDR3 DNA reads as TGTGCCAGCAGTACCGAGGACCGCAATCAGCCCCAGCATTTT.

The chain couples TRBV30 to TRBJ2-6, with 9 positions matching TRBD2. Unmatched junction bases numbered 6, after V lost 0 bases and J lost 0 bases. Germline V lookup: CDR1 GTSNPN, CDR2 SVGIG (reference sequence). This CDR3 is 18 amino acids long. The CDR3 nucleotides read TGTGCCTGGAGTGTCCCCCAGCGGGAGGCCTCTGGGGCCAACGTCCTGACTTTC. Protein product: CAWSVPQREASGANVLTF. The full variable domain, rest sourced from reference TRBV30 and TRBJ2-6, is SQTIHQWPATLVQPVGSPLSLECTVEGTSNPNLYWYRQAAGRGLQLLFYSVGIGQISSEVPQNLSASRPQDRQFILSSKKLLLSDSGFYLCAWSVPQREASGANVLTFGAGSRLTVL.

V gene TRBV10-3 combines with J gene TRBJ1-2; D ambiguous. CDR1 is ENHRY and CDR2 is SYGVKD in the germline V gene. The CDR3 runs 13 residues. Trimming removed 0 bases from V and 3 bases from J, with 5 bases in between. The CDR3 region is CAISESGYYGYTF. The CDR3, as DNA: TGTGCCATCAGTGAGTCAGGATACTATGGCTACACCTTC.

CDR3 nucleotide sequence: TGTGCCAGCGAGTCACAGGCAAATTCACCCCTCCACTTT. It specifies CASESQANSPLHF. This chain uses TRBV7-2 with TRBJ1-6, with D perhaps TRBD1 (5 bases). Trimming stripped 8 bases from V and 7 bases from J, with 12 bases between. Germline loops: CDR1 SGHTA, CDR2 FQGNSA. CDR3 length: 13 amino acids.

This clonotype was seen a handful of times. The chain uses TRBV2 and TRBJ2-1, with TRBD2 identical over 11 bases. V was pared by 3 bases and J by 4 bases, with 8 bases of the junction left unmatched. The V gene's germline CDR1 is SNHLY and CDR2 FYNNEI. The CDR3 runs 17 residues. CDR3 in DNA: TGTGCCAGCAGTGATGGGCTAGCGGGAGGCCCATACAATGAGCAGTTCTTC. Translated: CASSDGLAGGPYNEQFF.

The rearrangement joins TRBV7-2 to TRBJ2-2; D is possibly TRBD1 (5 bases). Trimming cost V 8 bases and J 1 base, with 14 bases left between them. CDR1 SGHTA and CDR2 FQGNSA come from the germline V gene. The length of the CDR3 is 15 residues. The DNA for the CDR3 is TGTGCCAGCGGTGGGCACAGGTTGAACACCGGGGAGCTGTTTTTT. Protein: CASGGHRLNTGELFF.

J is TRBJ2-3 and V is TRBV11-1, with 7 bases lining up with TRBD2. The CDR3 has 17 amino acids. Germline V lookup: CDR1 SGHAT, CDR2 FQDESV (reference sequence). J gave up 2 bases and V 2 bases, and 10 bases lay outside the gene matches. The CDR3: CASSLSQRDLNTDTQYF. CDR3 in DNA: TGTGCCAGCAGCTTATCCCAGCGGGATCTGAACACAGATACGCAGTATTTT.

This chain joins TRBV12-3 or TRBV12-4 and TRBJ1-5; D unresolved. There are 11 residues in the CDR3. The germline V and J ends were trimmed by 6 bases and 12 bases, with 12 bases remaining between them. In DNA, the CDR3 is TGTGCCAGCAGGGCCCAGAAGGGCCAGCATTTT. It encodes CASRAQKGQHF.

The chain recombines TRBV18 with TRBJ2-1; D is undetermined. The CDR3 is 15 residues long. V was pared by 1 base and J by 4 bases, with 11 bases between. CDR1 and CDR2 (germline): KGHSH, LQKENI. In DNA form, the CDR3 reads TGTGCCAGCTCACCACAAGCTCGGCTGTACAATGAGCAGTTCTTC. This sequence encodes CASSPQARLYNEQFF.

This clonotype was recorded a few times. The chain joins TRBV11-3 to TRBJ2-3; perhaps TRBD2 as D (6 bases). The germline CDR1 and CDR2 sequences are SGHNT and YENEEA. V was clipped by 5 bases and J by 8 bases, with 20 bases between them. The CDR3 has 15 amino acids. The CDR3 here is CASSPTALGGGTQYF. In nucleotides, the CDR3 is TGTGCCAGCAGCCCCACAGCGTTGGGAGGTGGTACGCAGTATTTT.

This clonotype was counted between two and nine times. This chain joins TRBV6-5 and TRBJ1-1; no definite D call. With 0 bases removed from V and 3 bases from J, the gap between germline ends came to 11 bases. The CDR3 spans 15 residues. Germline CDR1 reads MNHEY; CDR2 reads SVGAGI. The CDR3 here is CASSYSPYLDTEAFF. The CDR3 DNA reads TGTGCCAGCAGTTACTCCCCTTACTTGGACACTGAAGCTTTCTTT.

This clonotype has only a few counts. The chain has TRBV20-1 and TRBJ2-7; no clear D. Trimming stripped 6 bases from V and 6 bases from J, with 15 bases between. CDR3 size: 12 residues. CDR1 and CDR2 from the germline V gene are DFQATT and SNEGSKA (reference sequence). CDR3 sequence reads: CSAAVLPGEQYF. The CDR3 DNA is TGCAGTGCGGCGGTTTTACCGGGCGAGCAGTACTTC.

This clonotype came up a few times. This chain uses TRBV5-1 with TRBJ2-6; TRBD1 matches 7 bases. The V segment lost 4 bases and the J segment 0 bases; nucleotides outside the gene matches: 16. The germline V gene has CDR1 SGHRS and CDR2 YFSETQ. This CDR3 has 20 amino acids. The CDR3 coding sequence is TGCGCCAGCAGCCCATCGGACAGGTTCTTATCTGGCTCTGGGGCCAACGTCCTGACTTTC. Its protein is CASSPSDRFLSGSGANVLTF. The full variable domain, with the rest looked up from reference TRBV5-1 and TRBJ2-6, is KAGVTQTPRYLIKTRGQQVTLSCSPISGHRSVSWYQQTPGQGLQFLFEYFSETQRNKGNFPGRFSGRQFSNSRSEMNVSTLELGDSALYLCASSPSDRFLSGSGANVLTFGAGSRLTVL.

This rearrangement joins TRBV19 to TRBJ1-1; D is perhaps TRBD1 (5 bases). CDR1 and CDR2 from the germline V gene are LNHDA and SQIVND (reference sequence). Trimming removed 4 bases at V and 0 bases at J, with 12 bases between. The CDR3 is made up of 15 amino acids. CDR3 protein: CASSKIGTVNTEAFF. CDR3 DNA: TGTGCCAGTAGTAAAATTGGGACGGTGAACACTGAAGCTTTCTTT.

This clonotype has just a few counts. The genes are TRBV27 and TRBJ2-4; 7 bases agree with TRBD1. Losses at the gene ends were 6 bases for V and 4 bases for J; bases not matched to a gene: 12. The CDR3 spans 16 residues. Germline V lookup: CDR1 MNHEY, CDR2 SMNVEV (reference sequence). This CDR3 reads CASSDTTGTVKNIQYF. The CDR3 region has the DNA TGTGCCAGCAGCGACACGACCGGGACAGTTAAAAACATTCAGTACTTC.

A few counts support this clonotype. The chain recombines TRBV11-1 with TRBJ2-1; D is ambiguous. The CDR3 runs 16 residues. V lost 1 base and J lost 0, with 10 bases in between. The germline V gene has CDR1 SGHAT and CDR2 FQDESV (reference sequence). CDR3 residues: CASSLVRSYSYNEQFF. The CDR3 nucleotides are TGTGCCAGCAGCTTAGTACGGTCCTACTCCTACAATGAGCAGTTCTTC.